A single sample gave rise to the 3 T cell receptor beta chains below, sequenced in a study of response to subunit inactivated influenza vaccine. TCRdb re-derived calls from the RT-PCR reads in MiXCR, one entry per CDR3 protein. The sample carries roughly 500,000 distinct CDR3 sequences, approximately 22% recorded once. These data are also associated with another study on T cells expressing NK-cell markers. This second study notes: Synthesis of TCR beta cDNA relied on 5'RACE template switching carrying UMIs.

The sample was CD4+ T cells sorted from PBMCs, taken roughly 12 days after vaccination. The receptors originated from a middle-aged man who received an inactivated influenza vaccine.

This clonotype showed up just a few times. The chain is built from TRBV5-1 and TRBJ2-7; perhaps D is TRBD1 or TRBD2 (5 bases each). There are 15 residues in the CDR3. V was pared by 0 bases and J by 3 bases, with 13 bases between. The germline V gene encodes CDR1 SGHRS and CDR2 YFSETQ. The CDR3 bases are TGCGCCAGCAGCTTGGTGTTGGGACGAAGCTACGAGCAGTACTTC. Amino acid sequence: CASSLVLGRSYEQYF.

The CDR3 loop reads CASSPGLVRGEKLFF. For the CDR3, the DNA is TGTGCCAGCAGCCCGGGCCTCGTTCGGGGTGAAAAACTGTTTTTT. The chain carries TRBV5-6 and TRBJ1-4; no firm D call. Germline CDR1 and CDR2: SGHDT and YYEEEE. The V gene lost 4 bases and the J gene lost 7 bases, with 17 bases spanning the gap. CDR3 length: 15 amino acids.

This clonotype was detected a few times. V and J are TRBV12-3 or TRBV12-4 and TRBJ2-5, with TRBD2 matching 8 bases. The CDR3 has 17 residues. Unmatched junction bases numbered 13, after V lost 3 bases and J lost 4 bases. CDR3 region: CASSLRATPGGVETQYF. CDR3 nucleotide sequence: TGTGCCAGCAGTTTGAGGGCTACTCCGGGAGGGGTAGAGACCCAGTACTTC.